The count of the clone carrying this T cell receptor (beta chain) is one. This record belongs to a study of blood T cell repertoires in COVID-19. Data came from immunoSEQ multiplex PCR; TCRdb stores just in-frame clones and leaves some out. The profile shows 150,000 to 200,000 clones, roughly 80% of them singletons. The CDR3 runs 14 residues. After removal of 8 bases from V and 4 bases from J, the junction contained 6 bases not matched to a gene. The V gene's germline CDR1 is ENHRY and CDR2 SYGVKD. The chain recombines TRBV10-3 with TRBJ2-7, with 12 bases identical to TRBD2. Material for sequencing was peripheral blood. The receptor comes from a man aged 55 to 70 with acute or convalescent COVID-19. CDR3 coding DNA: TGTGCCATCCGTTCTAGCGGGGGGGAGTACGAGCAGTACTTC. Protein sequence: CAIRSSGGEYEQYF.